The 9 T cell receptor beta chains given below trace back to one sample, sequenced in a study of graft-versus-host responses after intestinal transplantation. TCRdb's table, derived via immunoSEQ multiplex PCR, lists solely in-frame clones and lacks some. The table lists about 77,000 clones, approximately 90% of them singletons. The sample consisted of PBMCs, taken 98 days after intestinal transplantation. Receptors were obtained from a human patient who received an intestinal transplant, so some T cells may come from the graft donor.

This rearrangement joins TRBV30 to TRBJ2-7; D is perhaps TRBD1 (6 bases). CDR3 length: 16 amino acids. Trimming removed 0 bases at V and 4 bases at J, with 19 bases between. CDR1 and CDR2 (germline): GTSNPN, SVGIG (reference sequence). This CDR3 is CAWSVRGKGEWYEQYF. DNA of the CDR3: TGTGCCTGGAGTGTACGGGGAAAGGGGGAGTGGTACGAGCAGTACTTC.

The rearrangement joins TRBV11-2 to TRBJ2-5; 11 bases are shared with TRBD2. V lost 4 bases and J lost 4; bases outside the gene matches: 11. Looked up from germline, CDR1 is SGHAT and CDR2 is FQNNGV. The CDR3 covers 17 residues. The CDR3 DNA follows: TGTGCCAGCAGCTCCGGGACTAGCGGTCTGAGGACAGAGACCCAGTACTTC. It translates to CASSSGTSGLRTETQYF.

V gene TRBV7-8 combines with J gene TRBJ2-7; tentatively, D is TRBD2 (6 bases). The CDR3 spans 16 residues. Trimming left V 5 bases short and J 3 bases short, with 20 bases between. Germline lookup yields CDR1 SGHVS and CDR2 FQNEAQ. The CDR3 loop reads CASSPHELAVLYEQYF. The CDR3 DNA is TGTGCCAGCAGCCCCCATGAGTTAGCGGTACTCTACGAGCAGTACTTC.

DNA for the CDR3: TGCGCCAGCAGCTTGACGGTCGGGACAGCCTATGGCTACACCTTC. It translates to CASSLTVGTAYGYTF. The chain joins TRBV5-1 to TRBJ1-2; TRBD1 agrees at 7 bases. The J segment lost 4 bases and the V segment lost 1 base, leaving 7 bases of the junction unmatched. The CDR3 is 15 residues long. Germline CDR1 is SGHRS and CDR2 is YFSETQ.

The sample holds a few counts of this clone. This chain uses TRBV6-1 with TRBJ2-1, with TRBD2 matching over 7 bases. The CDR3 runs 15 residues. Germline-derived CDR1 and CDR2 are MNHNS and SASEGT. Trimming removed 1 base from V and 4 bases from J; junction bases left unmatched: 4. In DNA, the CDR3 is TGTGCCAGCAGTGAAGAAGCGGGACCGTACAATGAGCAGTTCTTC. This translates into CASSEEAGPYNEQFF.

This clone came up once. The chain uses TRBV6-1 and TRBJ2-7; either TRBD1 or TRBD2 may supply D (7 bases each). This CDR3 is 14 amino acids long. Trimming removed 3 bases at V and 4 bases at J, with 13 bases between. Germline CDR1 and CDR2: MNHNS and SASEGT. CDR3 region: CASSETGRAYEQYF. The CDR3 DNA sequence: TGTGCCAGCAGTGAGACAGGGAGGGCTTACGAGCAGTACTTC.

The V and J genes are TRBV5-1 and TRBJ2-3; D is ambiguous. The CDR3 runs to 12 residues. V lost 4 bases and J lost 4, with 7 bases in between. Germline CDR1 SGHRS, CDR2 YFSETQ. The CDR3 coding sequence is TGCGCCAGCAGCGCACGATCAGATACGCAGTATTTT. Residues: CASSARSDTQYF.

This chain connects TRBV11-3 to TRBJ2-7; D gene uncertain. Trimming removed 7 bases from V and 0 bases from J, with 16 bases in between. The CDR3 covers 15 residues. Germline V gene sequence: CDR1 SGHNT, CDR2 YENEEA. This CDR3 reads CASTLGRPSSYEQYF. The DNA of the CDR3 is TGTGCCAGCACCCTCGGACGCCCGAGCTCCTACGAGCAGTACTTC.

The CDR3 reads CASSRVGAETQYF. CDR3 sequence (DNA): TGTGCCAGCAGTCGGGTGGGGGCTGAGACCCAGTACTTC. V usage is TRBV5-6 and J usage is TRBJ2-5, with D maybe TRBD1 (6 bases). Germline-derived CDR1 and CDR2 are SGHDT and YYEEEE. This CDR3 spans 13 amino acids. V lost 5 bases and J 5 bases, leaving 13 bases between the germline ends. Filled out from reference TRBV5-6 and TRBJ2-5, the complete variable domain reads DAGVTQSPTHLIKTRGQQVTLRCSPKSGHDTVSWYQQALGQGPQFIFQYYEEEERQRGNFPDRFSGHQFPNYSSELNVNALLLGDSALYLCASSRVGAETQYFGPGTRLLVL.